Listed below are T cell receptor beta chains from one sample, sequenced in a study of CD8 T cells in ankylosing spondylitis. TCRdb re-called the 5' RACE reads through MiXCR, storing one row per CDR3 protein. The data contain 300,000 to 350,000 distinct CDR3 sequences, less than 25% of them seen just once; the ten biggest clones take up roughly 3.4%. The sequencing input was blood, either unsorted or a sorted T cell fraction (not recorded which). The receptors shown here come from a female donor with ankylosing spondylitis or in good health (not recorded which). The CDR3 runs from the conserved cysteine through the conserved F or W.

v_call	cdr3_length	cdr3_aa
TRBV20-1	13	CSASRLVEDTQYF
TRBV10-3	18	CAISPGLGAPSSYNEQFF
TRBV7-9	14	CASSLVLGAGEQYF
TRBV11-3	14	CASSHTGGSDEQFF
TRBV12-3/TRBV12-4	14	CASSLLAGGHEQYF
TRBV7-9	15	CASSGQGGPKNIQYF
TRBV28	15	CASSPLAGAEETQYF
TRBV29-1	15	CSVWGWGGFNQPQHF
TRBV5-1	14	CASSLAGGWDRSKF
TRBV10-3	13	CAMSSGTTDTQYF
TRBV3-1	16	CASSPSGRASYNEQFF
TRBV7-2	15	CASSSQGGGGNIQYF
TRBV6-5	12	CASTQGFYGYTF
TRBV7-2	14	CASSLRTANSPLHF
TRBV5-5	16	CASSPRGQGDPYEQYF
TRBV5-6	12	CASSLGRSEAFF
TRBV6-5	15	CASSPRLAGVDTQYF
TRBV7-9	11	CASSRAPGLFF
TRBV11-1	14	CASSFEVENTEAFF
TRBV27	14	CASSFVAGWGGYTF
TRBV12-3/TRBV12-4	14	CASSRISSGNTIYF
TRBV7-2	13	CASSFLQYREAFF
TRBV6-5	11	CASRGANTQYF
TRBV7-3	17	CASSSLPGLAGGDEQFF
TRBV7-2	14	CASSPRTRLYGYTF
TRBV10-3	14	CAIRPGTSNNEQFF
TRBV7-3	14	CARQGEQRSYEQYF
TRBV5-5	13	CASSATGLETQYF
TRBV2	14	CARSSSGRKNEQYF
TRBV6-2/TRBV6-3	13	CASSLTVNTEAFF
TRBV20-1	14	CSARRQLTSYEQYF
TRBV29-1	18	CSVDGELGVAGVAGTQYF
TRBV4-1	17	CASSQDQMVPFGGEQFF
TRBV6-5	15	CASSFTGEVNSPLHF
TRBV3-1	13	CASSPSGAYEQYF
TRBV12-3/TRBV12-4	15	CASSLGRVGSYEQYF
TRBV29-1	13	CSVERSGEKTQYF
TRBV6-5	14	CASRSPALGNEQFF
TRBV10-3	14	CATRQAGEVNEQFF
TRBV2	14	CASLPWVSTDTQYF
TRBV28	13	CATFKGGEETQYF
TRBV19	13	CASTSDLRETQYF
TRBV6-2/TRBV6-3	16	CASSYGGLGPGETQYF
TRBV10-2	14	CASSEGTLGREQYF
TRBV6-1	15	CASSALELGRYEQYF
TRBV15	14	CATSTGWGMAEAFF
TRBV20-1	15	CSARARDGRTDTQYF
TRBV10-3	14	CAIRGGRDADTQYF
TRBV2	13	CASSDRTGYEQYF
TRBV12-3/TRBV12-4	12	CASSGQGGEAFF
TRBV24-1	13	CATMGREGDTQYF
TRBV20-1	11	CSAGDRFGQYF
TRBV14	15	CASSPRTVLNTEAFF